Shown below are 21 T cell receptor beta chains from a single sample sequenced in a study of T-cell reconstitution after alpha-beta-depleted transplantation in children. The authors prepared the TCRbeta library with unique molecular identifiers. MiXCR was run by TCRdb on the PCR reads, yielding one entry per CDR3 protein. This sample yields hundreds of thousands of distinct CDR3 sequences, of which 30% to 35% are seen a single time; around 2.5% belongs to the top ten. Material: PBMCs from the stem cell graft donor, obtained from the stem cell graft. The receptors derive from a human donor who donated a stem cell graft to a child with aplastic anemia.

The rearrangement uses TRBV13 and TRBJ2-1; TRBD2 agrees at 12 bases. Germline assignment: CDR1 PRHDT and CDR2 FYEKMQ (reference sequence). Trimming at V came to 0 bases and at J to 12 bases, leaving 3 bases not matched to a gene. The CDR3 has 14 residues. The CDR3: CASSLGPSGRGQFF. The CDR3 DNA reads TGTGCCAGCAGCTTAGGCCCTAGCGGGAGGGGGCAGTTCTTC.

This sequence joins TRBV7-2 and TRBJ1-1; D is unresolved. The germline V gene encodes CDR1 SGHTA and CDR2 FQGNSA. This CDR3 is built from 13 residues. Trimming stripped 5 bases from V and 5 bases from J, with 12 bases between. CDR3 sequence (DNA): TGTGCCAGCAGCCCCCCAGGTTTGACTGAAGCTTTCTTT. Its protein is CASSPPGLTEAFF. Complete variable domain (other parts from reference TRBV7-2 and TRBJ1-1): GAGVSQSPSNKVTEKGKDVELRCDPISGHTALYWYRQSLGQGLEFLIYFQGNSAPDKSGLPSDRFSAERTGGSVSTLTIQRTQQEDSAVYLCASSPPGLTEAFFGQGTRLTVV.

This clonotype was recorded a few times. The chain employs TRBV12-3 or TRBV12-4 and TRBJ2-4, with a weak D call TRBD1 (5 bases). This CDR3 spans 16 amino acids. V gave up 1 base and J gave up 1 base, with 11 bases separating them. CDR3 amino acids: CASSLVRDSAKNIQYF. CDR3 sequence (DNA): TGTGCCAGCAGTTTAGTCAGGGATTCGGCCAAAAACATTCAGTACTTC.

The chain uses TRBV5-6 and TRBJ1-5; weak D call: TRBD1 (6 bases). Deletions cut 3 bases from V and 9 bases from J, with 16 bases between. The CDR3 runs to 14 residues. The germline CDR1 and CDR2 sequences are SGHDT and YYEEEE. The CDR3 protein is CASSSTGWVGPQHF. CDR3 DNA: TGTGCCAGCAGCTCTACAGGGTGGGTAGGGCCCCAGCATTTT.

Comments on this clonotype: A much larger clone lies one base from this, so it may be a read error. V is TRBV10-3 and J is TRBJ2-5, with D possibly TRBD1 on 6 matching bases. The CDR3 is made up of 14 amino acids. The germline V and J ends were trimmed by 0 bases and 3 bases, with 8 bases remaining between them. Germline V CDR1 and CDR2: ENHRY, SYGVKD. The CDR3 region is CAISESDRKETQYF. The DNA of the CDR3 is TGTGCCATCAGTGAGTCGGACAGAAAAGAGACCCAGTACTTC.

This clonotype came up a few times. The J gene is TRBJ1-5, the V gene TRBV7-2, with 7 positions matching TRBD1. V dropped 4 bases and J dropped 4; count of bases not matched to a gene: 4. From germline, CDR1 is SGHTA and CDR2 FQGNSA. The CDR3 totals 14 residues. The CDR3 reads CASSSKTGNQPQHF. In nucleotides, the CDR3 is TGTGCCAGCAGCTCGAAGACAGGGAATCAGCCCCAGCATTTT.

This clonotype showed up just a few times. V gene TRBV6-5 combines with J gene TRBJ2-3, with 10 positions matching TRBD2. The CDR3 loop spans 18 amino acids. Germline values: CDR1 MNHEY, CDR2 SVGAGI. V was clipped by 2 bases and J by 5 bases; unmatched bases: 13. In nucleotides, the CDR3 is TGTGCCAGCAGTTACCGCCACGGGACTAGCGCCCGGGGAGATACGCAGTATTTT. Translation: CASSYRHGTSARGDTQYF.

This clonotype was found a few times. The V and J genes are TRBV20-1 and TRBJ2-6, with D tentatively TRBD1 or TRBD2 (5 bases each). Germline loops: CDR1 DFQATT, CDR2 SNEGSKA (reference sequence). Between the trimmed V and J ends, which lost 0 bases and 2 bases, there was a span of 5 bases. The CDR3 has 14 amino acids. The CDR3 region has the DNA TGCAGTGCTAGAGAGGGGGCTGGGGCCAACGTCCTGACTTTC. This gives the protein CSAREGAGANVLTF.

This clonotype was counted only a few times. The chain combines TRBV7-6 with TRBJ2-7, with D possibly being TRBD1 (6 bases). There are 12 residues in the CDR3. V lost 5 bases and J 6 bases, leaving 11 bases between the germline ends. Germline V lookup: CDR1 SGHVS, CDR2 FNYEAQ. The CDR3: CASSNTGFEQYF. The CDR3 DNA is TGTGCCAGCAGCAACACAGGGTTCGAGCAGTACTTC. Together with reference TRBV7-6 and TRBJ2-7, the CDR3 gives the full variable domain: GAGVSQSPRYKVTKRGQDVALRCDPISGHVSLYWYRQALGQGPEFLTYFNYEAQQDKSGLPNDRFSAERPEGSISTLTIQRTEQRDSAMYRCASSNTGFEQYFGPGTRLTVT.

This clonotype turned up a few times. The CDR3 spells CASSSGRGAYEQYV. As DNA, the CDR3 is TGTGCCAGCAGTTCGGGGCGGGGAGCCTACGAGCAGTACGTC. The rearrangement links TRBV6-2 or TRBV6-3 to TRBJ2-7; a possible D gene is TRBD2 (6 bases). Germline assignment: CDR1 MNHEY and CDR2 SVGEGT. V was shortened by 4 bases and J by 2 bases, with 12 bases between the two germline ends. The CDR3 runs 14 residues.

The rearrangement joins TRBV24-1 to TRBJ1-1; D is uncertain. CDR1 and CDR2 (germline): KGHDR, SFDVKD. The V and J ends lost 5 bases and 5 bases respectively, with 14 bases between them. This CDR3 region has 14 residues. DNA for the CDR3: TGTGCCACCAGTGTTAGGGTGTCCGGGACTGAAGCTTTCTTT. Translating gives CATSVRVSGTEAFF.

The J gene is TRBJ2-7, the V gene TRBV27, with 9 bases matching TRBD2. V lost 1 base, J lost 4 bases, and 5 bases stayed unmatched. This CDR3 spans 15 amino acids. Germline CDR1 is MNHEY and CDR2 is SMNVEV (reference sequence). This CDR3 is CASSLLPSGKYEQYF. The CDR3 DNA reads as TGTGCCAGCAGTTTATTGCCTAGCGGGAAATACGAGCAGTACTTC.

This clonotype is a singleton in its sample. This sequence joins TRBV7-4 and TRBJ1-6, with 9 bases lining up with TRBD1. The V gene end was trimmed by 3 bases and the J gene end by 9 bases; junction bases not matched to a gene: 33. The CDR3 spans 24 residues. The V gene's germline CDR1 is SGHVT and CDR2 SQSDAQ. CDR3 DNA: TGTGCCAGCAGCTTCCGCCGGGACAGGGTTTCGACAACCCTGCCTCCCCGTGGTGGTTCACCCCTCCACTTT. Translated, it gives CASSFRRDRVSTTLPPRGGSPLHF.

The chain is built from TRBV7-6 and TRBJ2-1; 9 positions agree with TRBD1. CDR3 size: 14 residues. Germline lookup yields CDR1 SGHVS and CDR2 FNYEAQ. Trimming removed 4 bases from V and 12 bases from J; junction bases left unmatched: 10. In nucleotides, the CDR3 is TGTGCCAGCAGCTCCCGGGACAGGGTTGAAGGGCAGTTCTTC. This translates into CASSSRDRVEGQFF.

V and J are TRBV18 and TRBJ2-5; D call uncertain. The V gene's germline CDR1 is KGHSH and CDR2 LQKENI. This CDR3 comprises 16 residues. Trimming took off 0 bases at V and 1 base at J, with 12 bases between the two ends. The CDR3 DNA reads as TGTGCCAGCTCACCACCTCATTTTCGAGGCCAAGAGACCCAGTACTTC. Its protein product is CASSPPHFRGQETQYF.

The rearrangement joins TRBV5-1 to TRBJ1-4; tentatively, D is TRBD1 (6 bases). V gave up 3 bases and J gave up 2 bases, with 11 bases separating them. CDR3 size: 15 residues. Germline V gene sequence: CDR1 SGHRS, CDR2 YFSETQ. The CDR3 nucleotides are TGCGCCAGCAGCTCTTCAGGGGTCACTAATGAAAAACTGTTTTTT. Its translation: CASSSSGVTNEKLFF. The variable domain in full, completed from reference TRBV5-1 and TRBJ1-4, reads KAGVTQTPRYLIKTRGQQVTLSCSPISGHRSVSWYQQTPGQGLQFLFEYFSETQRNKGNFPGRFSGRQFSNSRSEMNVSTLELGDSALYLCASSSSGVTNEKLFFGSGTQLSVL.

This clonotype was counted only a few times. The V and J genes are TRBV29-1 and TRBJ1-2; no clear D gene. The V and J ends lost 5 bases and 6 bases respectively, with 10 bases between them. Germline V gene sequence: CDR1 SQVTM, CDR2 ANQGSEA. The CDR3 is 11 residues long. In DNA form, the CDR3 reads TGCAGCGTTCTTCTCATGAATGGCTACACCTTC. Translating it yields CSVLLMNGYTF.

This CDR3 is CASSLSSGRYNEQFF. DNA for the CDR3: TGTGCCAGCAGTTTGAGTAGCGGGAGGTACAATGAGCAGTTCTTC. The V call is TRBV27, the J call TRBJ2-1; 10 positions agree with TRBD2. The CDR3 is 15 amino acids. After removal of 3 bases from V and 4 bases from J, the junction contained 3 bases not matched to a gene. From germline, CDR1 is MNHEY and CDR2 SMNVEV (reference sequence).

This clonotype was counted only a few times. This chain links TRBV6-1 with TRBJ2-7; 7 bases line up with TRBD1. There are 14 residues in the CDR3. V shed 5 bases and J 2 bases; nucleotides not matched to a gene: 6. Germline-derived CDR1 and CDR2 are MNHNS and SASEGT. The CDR3 is CASSRDRVAYEQYF. CDR3 DNA: TGTGCCAGCAGTCGTGACAGGGTCGCCTACGAGCAGTACTTC.

The CDR3: CATSDQTGWGTGELFF. DNA of the CDR3: TGTGCCACCAGTGACCAGACAGGGTGGGGCACCGGGGAGCTGTTTTTT. This chain links TRBV24-1 with TRBJ2-2, with 7 bases fitting TRBD1. J was trimmed by 4 bases and V by 4 bases; bases with no gene match: 8. The CDR3 extends over 16 amino acids. The V gene's germline CDR1 is KGHDR and CDR2 SFDVKD.

V is TRBV5-6 and J is TRBJ2-7, with D unresolved. Germline V gene data show CDR1 as SGHDT and CDR2 as YYEEEE. The CDR3 has 13 amino acids. Deletions cut 7 bases from V and 0 bases from J, with 11 bases between. The CDR3 loop is CASGHRTSYEQYF. CDR3 DNA sequence: TGTGCCAGCGGGCATAGGACCTCCTACGAGCAGTACTTC. The variable domain in full, with the rest retrieved from reference TRBV5-6 and TRBJ2-7, is DAGVTQSPTHLIKTRGQQVTLRCSPKSGHDTVSWYQQALGQGPQFIFQYYEEEERQRGNFPDRFSGHQFPNYSSELNVNALLLGDSALYLCASGHRTSYEQYFGPGTRLTVT.